The text below deals with one T cell receptor (beta chain). The germline V gene encodes CDR1 SNHLY and CDR2 FYNNEI. This CDR3 has 21 amino acids. The junction had 23 bases not matched to a gene; V was cut back by 5 bases and J by 3 bases. TCRdb's copy holds only in-frame clones and misses some; the assay was immunoSEQ multiplex PCR. Altogether about 980,000 clones are present, 60% to 85% being singletons, with the ten largest covering about 1.5%. The data were taken from a study of shared clonotypes between healthy human individuals. Naive CD4+ cells were CD45RA-selected; the remaining cells were memory.

The receptor's source is a young man in good health. Sequenced: memory CD4+ T cells sorted from blood. Subset in this sample: CD45RA-negative fraction. The gene calls are TRBV2 and TRBJ1-5; 9 bases agree with TRBD1. The CDR3 bases are TGTGCCAGCAGTCCTGTCCCGGGACAGGGTAAGGTGGCAAAATCCAATCAGCCCCAGCATTTT. Protein sequence: CASSPVPGQGKVAKSNQPQHF.